The 10 T cell receptor beta chains below were found in one sample sequenced in a study of Graves' ophthalmopathy and Graves' hyperthyroidism. Amplification of TCR beta CDR3 regions used RNA transcripts. Second-round multiplex PCR followed a first-round RT-PCR using HTBI primers. One entry per CDR3 protein, called by TCRdb with MiXCR from the multiplex PCR reads. The table shows over a million distinct CDR3 sequences, with about two fifths occurring only once. Sample: peripheral blood or thyroid tissue (not recorded which). These receptors were obtained from an adult man with Graves' hyperthyroidism.

The chain has TRBV28 and TRBJ2-7; TRBD2 matches at 14 bases. The CDR3 contains 14 residues. V lost 6 bases to trimming and J lost 6 bases; unmatched junction nucleotides: 4. CDR1 is MDHEN, CDR2 SYDVKM, per germline. The CDR3: CASRGTSGSVEQYF. CDR3 in DNA: TGTGCCAGCAGGGGGACTAGCGGGAGTGTCGAGCAGTACTTC.

The chain is built from TRBV14 and TRBJ2-5, with a tentative D call TRBD2 (6 bases). Trimming took off 5 bases at V and 7 bases at J, with 14 bases between the two ends. Looked up from germline, CDR1 is SGHDN and CDR2 is FVKESK. There are 13 residues in the CDR3. CDR3 nucleotides: TGTGCCAGCAGCAGAACTAGCCGGGGGACCCAGTACTTC. Translated: CASSRTSRGTQYF. The complete variable domain, with remaining parts taken from reference TRBV14 and TRBJ2-5, reads EAGVTQFPSHSVIEKGQTVTLRCDPISGHDNLYWYRRVMGKEIKFLLHFVKESKQDESGMPNNRFLAERTGGTYSTLKVQPAELEDSGVYFCASSRTSRGTQYFGPGTRLLVL.

This clonotype has just a few counts. The V and J genes are TRBV6-6 and TRBJ2-2, with D tentatively TRBD1 (5 bases). Germline V gene data show CDR1 as MNHNY and CDR2 as SVGAGI (reference sequence). The CDR3 is made up of 15 amino acids. Trimming left V 5 bases short and J 4 bases short, with 14 bases between. The CDR3 DNA reads TGTGCCAGCAGTGATCAGGGCTCCCTCACCGGGGAGCTGTTTTTT. Its translation is CASSDQGSLTGELFF.

The chain joins TRBV7-2 to TRBJ1-1; no clear D gene. The germline V and J ends were trimmed by 5 bases and 0 bases, with 16 bases remaining between them. CDR1 and CDR2 (germline): SGHTA, FQGNSA. The CDR3 totals 16 residues. The CDR3: CASSPGLAGMNTEAFF. CDR3 DNA: TGTGCCAGCAGCCCTGGACTAGCGGGGATGAACACTGAAGCTTTCTTT.

This clonotype was seen at least ten times. The J gene is TRBJ2-7, the V gene TRBV7-9, with 12 bases fitting TRBD2. With 5 bases clipped from V and 2 bases from J, the junction kept 7 bases outside the gene matches. CDR3 length: 16 residues. The germline V gene encodes CDR1 SEHNR and CDR2 FQNEAQ (reference sequence). The CDR3 is CASSPIRLAGAYEQYF. CDR3 nucleotides: TGTGCCAGCAGCCCCATCCGACTAGCGGGAGCCTACGAGCAGTACTTC. The variable domain in full, with the rest retrieved from reference TRBV7-9 and TRBJ2-7, is DTGVSQNPRHKITKRGQNVTFRCDPISEHNRLYWYRQTLGQGPEFLTYFQNEAQLEKSRLLSDRFSAERPKGSFSTLEIQRTEQGDSAMYLCASSPIRLAGAYEQYFGPGTRLTVT.

Worth noting for this clonotype: A junction boundary mismatches the germline segment, possibly from a read error. V usage is TRBV19 and J usage is TRBJ2-6; 8 positions match TRBD1. The CDR3 runs 14 residues. Germline V gives CDR1 LNHDA, CDR2 SQIVND (reference sequence). The CDR3 DNA reads as TGTGCCAGTAGTATCACGACAGGGGTGAACACTGAAGCTTTC. Its translation: CASSITTGVNTEAF.

This clonotype has a count of ten or more. CDR3 region: CASSQSIGGRAYEQYF. CDR3 coding DNA: TGTGCCAGCAGCCAATCGATCGGTGGTAGGGCCTACGAGCAGTACTTC. The chain is built from TRBV14 and TRBJ2-7; D is uncertain. Trimming cost V 2 bases and J 2 bases, with 16 bases left between them. Germline V gene lookup returns CDR1 SGHDN and CDR2 FVKESK. This CDR3 is built from 16 residues. Based on the CDR3 plus reference TRBV14 and TRBJ2-7, the full variable domain is EAGVTQFPSHSVIEKGQTVTLRCDPISGHDNLYWYRRVMGKEIKFLLHFVKESKQDESGMPNNRFLAERTGGTYSTLKVQPAELEDSGVYFCASSQSIGGRAYEQYFGPGTRLTVT.

The V and J genes are TRBV19 and TRBJ1-5; TRBD1 matches at 11 bases. J gave up 6 bases and V 5 bases, and 6 bases lay outside the gene matches. Per the germline V gene, CDR1 is LNHDA and CDR2 is SQIVND (reference sequence). The length of the CDR3 is 15 residues. Written as DNA, the CDR3 is TGTGCCAGTAGTGGGGACAGGGGGATTATTCAGCCCCAGCATTTT. Translation: CASSGDRGIIQPQHF. Full variable domain (outside the CDR3, taken from reference TRBV19 and TRBJ1-5): DGGITQSPKYLFRKEGQNVTLSCEQNLNHDAMYWYRQDPGQGLRLIYYSQIVNDFQKGDIAEGYSVSREKKESFPLTVTSAQKNPTAFYLCASSGDRGIIQPQHFGDGTRLSIL.

As to this clonotype: This may be a read error, as it is one base from a much larger clone. CDR3 loop: CSARTSGTGEQYF. CDR3 coding DNA: TGCAGTGCTAGGACTAGCGGGACGGGAGAGCAGTACTTC. This chain links TRBV20-1 with TRBJ2-7; 11 positions agree with TRBD2. CDR3 length equals 13 residues. The V gene's germline CDR1 is DFQATT and CDR2 SNEGSKA (reference sequence). With 3 bases clipped from V and 7 bases from J, the junction kept 5 bases outside the gene matches.

This chain links TRBV7-2 with TRBJ1-5; 8 bases are shared with TRBD1. The CDR3 covers 13 residues. The ends lost 1 base at V and 13 bases at J; junction bases unmatched: 6. Germline V gives CDR1 SGHTA, CDR2 FQGNSA. CDR3 residues: CASSLVAGGNQHF. The CDR3 DNA sequence: TGTGCCAGCAGCTTAGTGGCAGGGGGCAATCAGCATTTT. The full variable domain, its missing parts supplied by reference TRBV7-2 and TRBJ1-5, is GAGVSQSPSNKVTEKGKDVELRCDPISGHTALYWYRQSLGQGLEFLIYFQGNSAPDKSGLPSDRFSAERTGGSVSTLTIQRTQQEDSAVYLCASSLVAGGNQHFGDGTRLSIL.